The clone carrying this T cell receptor beta chain occurred many times. Its specificity is not known. This sample was taken from a study of T-cell reconstitution after alpha-beta-depleted transplantation in children. The CDR3 length is 18 residues. CDR1 and CDR2 from the germline V gene are SGHAT and FQNNGV. Deletions cut 5 bases from V and 3 bases from J, with 23 bases between. Broader study findings: Surviving recipient T cells and intrathymic progenitors accounted for some patients' high TCRbeta diversity at day 60. Expanded graft clones numbering several hundred reportedly gave rise to alpha-beta T cells about two months after transplant. Newly made T cells mostly supplied T-cell counts and diversity one year after transplant.

Unique molecular identifiers were built into the TCRbeta library. TCRdb processed the PCR reads anew with MiXCR; each CDR3 protein has one entry. The sample has 440,000 or so distinct CDR3 sequences; 43% are singletons. The genes are TRBV11-2 and TRBJ1-5, with D perhaps TRBD1 (5 bases). Sample: PBMCs, taken before TCRalphabeta/CD19-depleted stem cell transplant. This sequence was found in a girl aged 2-10 years with aplastic anemia, due to receive a stem cell transplant. CDR3 region: CASSLTGGAMRDNQPQHF. The CDR3 DNA reads as TGTGCCAGCAGCCTGACTGGCGGGGCGATGAGGGACAATCAGCCCCAGCATTTT.